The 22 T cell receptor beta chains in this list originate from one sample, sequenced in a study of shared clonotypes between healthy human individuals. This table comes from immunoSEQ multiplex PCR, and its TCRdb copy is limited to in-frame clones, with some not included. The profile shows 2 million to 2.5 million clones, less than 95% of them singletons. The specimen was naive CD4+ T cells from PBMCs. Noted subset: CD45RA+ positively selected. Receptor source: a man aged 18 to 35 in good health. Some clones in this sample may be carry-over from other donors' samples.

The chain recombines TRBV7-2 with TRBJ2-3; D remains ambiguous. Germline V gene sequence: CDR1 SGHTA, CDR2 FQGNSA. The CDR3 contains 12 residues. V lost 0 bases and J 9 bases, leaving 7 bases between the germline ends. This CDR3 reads CASSLALPTQYF. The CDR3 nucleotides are TGTGCCAGCAGCTTAGCTCTACCCACGCAGTATTTT.

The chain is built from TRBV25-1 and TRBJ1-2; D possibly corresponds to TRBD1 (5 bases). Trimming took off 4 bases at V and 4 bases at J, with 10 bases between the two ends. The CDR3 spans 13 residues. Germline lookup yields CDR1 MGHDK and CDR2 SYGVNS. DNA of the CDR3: TGTGCCAGCAGTGCCAGGGACGCCTATGGCTACACCTTC. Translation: CASSARDAYGYTF.

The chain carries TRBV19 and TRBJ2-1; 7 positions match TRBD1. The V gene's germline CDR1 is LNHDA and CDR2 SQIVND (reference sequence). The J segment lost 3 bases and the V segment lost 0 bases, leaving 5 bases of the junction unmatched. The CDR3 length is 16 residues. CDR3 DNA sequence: TGTGCCAGTAGTATAGATCGCCCAGGGGGCTACAATGAGCAGTTCTTC. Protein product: CASSIDRPGGYNEQFF.

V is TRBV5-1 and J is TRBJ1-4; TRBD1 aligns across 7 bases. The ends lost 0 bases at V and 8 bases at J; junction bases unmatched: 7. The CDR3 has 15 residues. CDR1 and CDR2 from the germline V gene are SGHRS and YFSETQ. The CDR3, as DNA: TGCGCCAGCAGCTTGGGGCGACAGGGAGACGAAAAACTGTTTTTT. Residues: CASSLGRQGDEKLFF.

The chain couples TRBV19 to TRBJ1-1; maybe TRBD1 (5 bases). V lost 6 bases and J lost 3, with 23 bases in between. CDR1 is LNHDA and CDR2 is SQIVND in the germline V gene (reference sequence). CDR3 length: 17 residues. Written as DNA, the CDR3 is TGTGCCAGTAGGCTCATGGTTGCAGGGTATATGCACACTGAAGCTTTCTTT. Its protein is CASRLMVAGYMHTEAFF. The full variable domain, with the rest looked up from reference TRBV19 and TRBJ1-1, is DGGITQSPKYLFRKEGQNVTLSCEQNLNHDAMYWYRQDPGQGLRLIYYSQIVNDFQKGDIAEGYSVSREKKESFPLTVTSAQKNPTAFYLCASRLMVAGYMHTEAFFGQGTRLTVV.

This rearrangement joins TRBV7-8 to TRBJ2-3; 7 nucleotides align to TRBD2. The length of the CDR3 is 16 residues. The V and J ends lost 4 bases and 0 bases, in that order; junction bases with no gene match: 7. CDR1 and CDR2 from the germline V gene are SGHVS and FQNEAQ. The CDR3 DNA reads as TGTGCCAGCAGCTCTAGACCTAGCGGAAGCACAGATACGCAGTATTTT. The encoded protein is CASSSRPSGSTDTQYF.

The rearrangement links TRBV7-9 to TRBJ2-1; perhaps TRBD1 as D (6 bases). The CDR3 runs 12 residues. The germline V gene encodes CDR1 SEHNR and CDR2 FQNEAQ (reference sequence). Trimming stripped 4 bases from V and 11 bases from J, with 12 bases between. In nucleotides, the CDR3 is TGTGCCAGCAGCTATCTCACAGGGCAGCAGTTCTTC. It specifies CASSYLTGQQFF.

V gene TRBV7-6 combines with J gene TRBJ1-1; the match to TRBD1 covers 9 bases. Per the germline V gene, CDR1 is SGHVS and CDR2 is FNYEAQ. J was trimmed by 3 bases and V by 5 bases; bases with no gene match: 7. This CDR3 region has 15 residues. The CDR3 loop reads CASSAQTGGYTEAFF. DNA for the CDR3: TGTGCCAGCAGCGCCCAGACAGGGGGGTACACTGAAGCTTTCTTT.

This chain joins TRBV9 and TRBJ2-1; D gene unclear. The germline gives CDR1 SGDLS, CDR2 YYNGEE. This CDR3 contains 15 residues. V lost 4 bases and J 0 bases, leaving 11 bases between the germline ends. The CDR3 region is CASSPTSSSYNEQFF. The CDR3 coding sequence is TGTGCCAGCAGCCCGACGTCTAGCTCCTACAATGAGCAGTTCTTC.

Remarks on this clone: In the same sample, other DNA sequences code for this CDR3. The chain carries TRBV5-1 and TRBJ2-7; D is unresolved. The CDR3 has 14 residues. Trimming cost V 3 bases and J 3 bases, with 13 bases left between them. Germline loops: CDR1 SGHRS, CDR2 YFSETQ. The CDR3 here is CASSSGGDGYEQYF. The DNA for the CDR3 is TGCGCCAGCAGCTCAGGTGGCGACGGCTACGAGCAGTACTTC.

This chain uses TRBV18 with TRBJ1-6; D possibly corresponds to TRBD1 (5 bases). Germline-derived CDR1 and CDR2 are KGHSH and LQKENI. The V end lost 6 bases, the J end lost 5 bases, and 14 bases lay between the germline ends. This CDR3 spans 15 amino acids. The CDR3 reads CASSSQGQNNSPLHF. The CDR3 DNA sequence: TGTGCCAGCTCTTCTCAGGGTCAGAATAATTCACCCCTCCACTTT.

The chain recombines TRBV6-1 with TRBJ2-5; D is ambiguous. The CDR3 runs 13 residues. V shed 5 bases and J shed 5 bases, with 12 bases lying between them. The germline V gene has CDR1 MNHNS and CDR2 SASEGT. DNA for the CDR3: TGTGCCAGCAGTAACCGACCTGCGGAGACCCAGTACTTC. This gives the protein CASSNRPAETQYF.

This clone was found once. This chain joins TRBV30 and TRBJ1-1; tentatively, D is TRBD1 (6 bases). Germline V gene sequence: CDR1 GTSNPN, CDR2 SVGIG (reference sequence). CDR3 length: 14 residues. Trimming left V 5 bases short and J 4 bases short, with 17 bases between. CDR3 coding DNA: TGTGCCTGGTGGGGGCCCGGCTTGTCCACTGAAGCTTTCTTT. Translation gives CAWWGPGLSTEAFF.

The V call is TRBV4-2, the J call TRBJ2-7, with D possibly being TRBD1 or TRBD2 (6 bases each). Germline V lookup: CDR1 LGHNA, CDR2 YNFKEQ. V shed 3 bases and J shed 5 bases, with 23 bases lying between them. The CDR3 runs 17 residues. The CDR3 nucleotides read TGTGCCAGCAGCCAGGGGGGCTGGCGGATTAACTTTAACGAGCAGTACTTC. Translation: CASSQGGWRINFNEQYF.

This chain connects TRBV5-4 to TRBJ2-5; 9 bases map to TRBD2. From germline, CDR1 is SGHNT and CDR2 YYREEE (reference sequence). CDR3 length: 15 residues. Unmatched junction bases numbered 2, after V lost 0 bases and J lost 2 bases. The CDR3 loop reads CASSLATSGQETQYF. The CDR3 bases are TGTGCCAGCAGCTTGGCGACTAGCGGACAAGAGACCCAGTACTTC.

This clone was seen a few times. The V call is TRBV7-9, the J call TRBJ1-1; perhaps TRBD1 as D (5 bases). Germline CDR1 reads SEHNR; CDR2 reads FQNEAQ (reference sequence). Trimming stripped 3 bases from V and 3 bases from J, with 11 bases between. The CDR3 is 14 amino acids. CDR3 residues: CASSFLQGDTEAFF. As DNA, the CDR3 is TGTGCCAGCAGCTTTCTTCAGGGAGACACTGAAGCTTTCTTT.

CDR3 sequence: CAWGDSSYEQYF. The DNA for the CDR3 is TGTGCCTGGGGGGACTCGTCCTACGAGCAGTACTTC. The chain uses TRBV30 and TRBJ2-5; possibly TRBD2 for D (6 bases). The J call may be in error: the DNA end matches TRBJ2-7 better. Looked up from germline, CDR1 is GTSNPN and CDR2 is SVGIG (reference sequence). The CDR3 covers 12 residues.

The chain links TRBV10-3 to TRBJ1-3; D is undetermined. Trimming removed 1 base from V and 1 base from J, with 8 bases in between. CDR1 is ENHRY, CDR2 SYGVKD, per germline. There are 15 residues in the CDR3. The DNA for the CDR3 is TGTGCCATCAGTGAGTTTAGAGGGTCTGGAAACACCATATATTTT. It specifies CAISEFRGSGNTIYF.

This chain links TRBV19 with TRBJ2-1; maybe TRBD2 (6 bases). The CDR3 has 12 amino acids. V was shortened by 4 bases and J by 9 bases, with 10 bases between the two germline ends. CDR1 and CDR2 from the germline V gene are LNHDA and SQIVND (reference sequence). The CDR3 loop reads CASSTRGGEQFF. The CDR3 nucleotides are TGTGCCAGTAGTACCCGGGGAGGTGAGCAGTTCTTC.

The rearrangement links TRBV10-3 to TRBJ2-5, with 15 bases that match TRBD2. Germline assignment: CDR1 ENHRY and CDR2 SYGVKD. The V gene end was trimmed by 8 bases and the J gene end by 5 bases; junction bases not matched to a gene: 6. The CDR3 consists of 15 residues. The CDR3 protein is CAIAGTSGRTETQYF. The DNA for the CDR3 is TGTGCCATCGCAGGGACTAGCGGGAGGACGGAGACCCAGTACTTC.

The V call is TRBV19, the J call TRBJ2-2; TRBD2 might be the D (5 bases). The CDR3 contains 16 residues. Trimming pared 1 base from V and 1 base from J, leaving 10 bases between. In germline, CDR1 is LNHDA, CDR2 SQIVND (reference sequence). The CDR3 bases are TGTGCCAGTAGTATAGGGTTAGGAGGGAACACCGGGGAGCTGTTTTTT. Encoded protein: CASSIGLGGNTGELFF.

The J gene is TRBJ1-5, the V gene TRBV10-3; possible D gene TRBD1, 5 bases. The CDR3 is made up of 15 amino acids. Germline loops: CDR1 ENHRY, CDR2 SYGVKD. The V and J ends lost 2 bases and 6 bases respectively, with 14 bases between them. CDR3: CAISEGALNGQPQHF. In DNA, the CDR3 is TGTGCCATCAGTGAGGGGGCCCTGAACGGTCAGCCCCAGCATTTT.